Shown below are 18 T cell receptor beta chains from a single sample sequenced in a study of long-term antiretroviral therapy in people with HIV. Run at survey level, the immunoSEQ assay was version v3.0. This table comes from immunoSEQ multiplex PCR, and its TCRdb copy is limited to in-frame clones, with some not included. The top ten clones hold 8% to 11% of a sample with just over 35,000 clones, 70% to 90% of them seen once. Here the sequenced sample was unsorted PBMCs, taken 2.2 years after starting antiretroviral therapy. These receptors were collected from a man in his late teens or twenties with HIV.

The V call is TRBV11-2, the J call TRBJ2-5, with D perhaps matching TRBD2 (6 bases). CDR1 SGHAT and CDR2 FQNNGV come from the germline V gene. V shed 4 bases and J shed 1 base, with 19 bases lying between them. The CDR3 extends over 17 amino acids. DNA of the CDR3: TGTGCCAGCAGCTGGGGTGAGGAGGGGATTCTCCAAGAGACCCAGTACTTC. This encodes CASSWGEEGILQETQYF. The full variable domain, its missing parts supplied by reference TRBV11-2 and TRBJ2-5, is EAGVAQSPRYKIIEKRQSVAFWCNPISGHATLYWYQQILGQGPKLLIQFQNNGVVDDSQLPKDRFSAERLKGVDSTLKIQPAKLEDSAVYLCASSWGEEGILQETQYFGPGTRLLVL.

CDR3 sequence: CASSLAGARYGYTF. CDR3 in DNA: TGTGCCAGCAGCTTAGCTGGGGCTCGGTATGGCTACACCTTC. This sequence joins TRBV13 and TRBJ1-2, with a tentative D call TRBD1 (5 bases). Germline V gene lookup returns CDR1 PRHDT and CDR2 FYEKMQ (reference sequence). V lost 1 base, J lost 5 bases, and 11 bases lay in between. CDR3 size: 14 residues.

V usage is TRBV9 and J usage is TRBJ1-2; D is unclear. The CDR3 runs 14 residues. Looked up from germline, CDR1 is SGDLS and CDR2 is YYNGEE. V was shortened by 4 bases and J by 5 bases, with 15 bases between the two germline ends. CDR3 loop: CASSPDLGLYGYTF. CDR3 coding DNA: TGTGCCAGCAGCCCCGACCTTGGGCTGTATGGCTACACCTTC. Full variable domain (remainder filled in from reference TRBV9 and TRBJ1-2): DSGVTQTPKHLITATGQRVTLRCSPRSGDLSVYWYQQSLDQGLQFLIQYYNGEERAKGNILERFSAQQFPDLHSELNLSSLELGDSALYFCASSPDLGLYGYTFGSGTRLTVV.

This chain joins TRBV4-3 and TRBJ2-7, with D uncertain. The V end was cut by 0 bases, the J end by 3 bases, with 12 bases between. Germline loops: CDR1 LGHNA, CDR2 YSLEER. The CDR3 contains 15 residues. Here the CDR3 DNA reads TGCGCCAGCAGCCAAGATCAATTAGGCGTCTACGAGCAGTACTTC. The encoded protein is CASSQDQLGVYEQYF.

CDR3 DNA sequence: TGTGCCAGCAGTTTACCCGGGACAGGGGGCCTCCACGAGCAGTACTTC. Encoded protein: CASSLPGTGGLHEQYF. This chain connects TRBV28 to TRBJ2-7; TRBD1 matches 12 bases. The ends lost 2 bases at V and 5 bases at J; junction bases unmatched: 7. CDR1 is MDHEN, CDR2 SYDVKM, per germline. CDR3 length: 16 amino acids.

This clone was observed a single time. V is TRBV9 and J is TRBJ2-6; TRBD2 matches 8 bases. Losses at the gene ends were 4 bases for V and 2 bases for J; bases not matched to a gene: 2. The CDR3 extends over 15 amino acids. Germline V gene lookup returns CDR1 SGDLS and CDR2 YYNGEE. In DNA, the CDR3 is TGTGCCAGCAGCTTTAGCGGGGCTGGGGCCAACGTCCTGACTTTC. This gives the protein CASSFSGAGANVLTF.

The gene calls are TRBV5-1 and TRBJ2-1; D might be TRBD1 (5 bases). The V end was cut by 4 bases, the J end by 3 bases, with 11 bases between. The CDR3 runs 14 residues. Germline V gene sequence: CDR1 SGHRS, CDR2 YFSETQ. CDR3 nucleotides: TGCGCCAGCAGCCCCGGACAAAACTACAATGAGCAGTTCTTC. It yields the protein CASSPGQNYNEQFF.

This chain links TRBV27 with TRBJ2-7, with D tentatively TRBD2 (5 bases). The CDR3 is made up of 13 amino acids. Germline CDR1 and CDR2: MNHEY and SMNVEV (reference sequence). V was clipped by 8 bases and J by 0 bases, with 11 bases between them. The CDR3 coding sequence is TGTGCCAGCGGGAGAACCCTCTCCTACGAGCAGTACTTC. This codes for CASGRTLSYEQYF.

V gene TRBV7-2 combines with J gene TRBJ1-1; D is ambiguous. V shed 8 bases and J shed 0 bases, with 16 bases lying between them. This CDR3 is 15 amino acids long. The germline V gene encodes CDR1 SGHTA and CDR2 FQGNSA. The CDR3 sequence is CASGRMGSVNTEAFF. CDR3 sequence (DNA): TGTGCCAGCGGACGGATGGGGTCGGTGAACACTGAAGCTTTCTTT.

This chain uses TRBV6-6 with TRBJ2-5; TRBD2 might be the D (7 bases). The CDR3 has 14 residues. Trimming stripped 6 bases from V and 5 bases from J, with 16 bases between. Germline V gene data show CDR1 as MNHNY and CDR2 as SVGAGI (reference sequence). This CDR3 is CASSQTGRGETQYF. The CDR3 DNA follows: TGTGCCAGCAGCCAAACAGGGAGGGGGGAGACCCAGTACTTC.

This clone was recorded only once. This chain links TRBV4-2 with TRBJ2-1; tentative D call: TRBD2 (6 bases). The CDR3 is 17 residues long. Germline-derived CDR1 and CDR2 are LGHNA and YNFKEQ. V was trimmed by 3 bases and J by 5 bases, leaving 20 bases between them. The CDR3 bases are TGTGCCAGCAGCCACGCATCTCTCGGGAGTCGTGACAATGAGCAGTTCTTC. It specifies CASSHASLGSRDNEQFF.

This chain connects TRBV5-4 to TRBJ2-2; D ambiguous. Looked up from germline, CDR1 is SGHNT and CDR2 is YYREEE (reference sequence). The CDR3 runs 14 residues. The V and J ends lost 7 bases and 0 bases respectively, with 10 bases between them. CDR3 in DNA: TGTGCCAGCGCGATGATCACGAACACCGGGGAGCTGTTTTTT. Its translation is CASAMITNTGELFF.

The V and J genes are TRBV7-9 and TRBJ1-1; unclear D gene. This CDR3 is 12 amino acids long. The germline CDR1 and CDR2 sequences are SEHNR and FQNEAQ (reference sequence). Trimming took 2 bases from V and 3 from J, leaving 4 bases between them. DNA of the CDR3: TGTGCCAGCAGCTTATTGGACACTGAAGCTTTCTTT. The encoded protein is CASSLLDTEAFF.

The J gene is TRBJ2-3, the V gene TRBV10-3; D gene uncertain. Germline CDR1 ENHRY, CDR2 SYGVKD. The V end lost 1 base, the J end lost 6 bases, and 11 bases lay between the germline ends. This CDR3 comprises 14 residues. The CDR3 bases are TGTGCCATCAGTGAGTTTCGCCGGACGGATACGCAGTATTTT. Its translation is CAISEFRRTDTQYF.

This rearrangement joins TRBV11-3 to TRBJ2-7; 7 bases are a match to TRBD2. J was trimmed by 3 bases and V by 5 bases; bases with no gene match: 10. CDR1 and CDR2 (germline): SGHNT, YENEEA. This CDR3 is 15 amino acids long. CDR3 sequence reads: CASSPGGGTHYEQYF. CDR3 DNA sequence: TGTGCCAGCAGCCCTGGGGGGGGGACCCACTACGAGCAGTACTTC.

The chain couples TRBV5-1 to TRBJ2-1; TRBD1 aligns across 9 bases. The V gene's germline CDR1 is SGHRS and CDR2 YFSETQ. V shed 4 bases and J 6 bases; nucleotides not matched to a gene: 8. The CDR3 sequence is 15 residues long. The CDR3 nucleotides read TGCGCCAGCAGCCTTGGACAGGGGTGGAGCAATGAGCAGTTCTTC. Translated, it gives CASSLGQGWSNEQFF.

The chain is built from TRBV21-1 and TRBJ1-3; TRBD1 is the table's D call, not checked against the DNA. TRBV21-1 is reported as a pseudogene. The CDR3 has 15 residues. The CDR3 bases are TGTGCCAGCAGCAAAGTTCAGGCGTCTGGAAACACCATATATTTT. Amino acid sequence: CASSKVQASGNTIYF.

The rearrangement joins TRBV6-5 to TRBJ1-2; no definite D call. Germline values: CDR1 MNHEY, CDR2 SVGAGI. CDR3 length: 15 residues. Trimming took 5 bases from V and 4 from J, leaving 17 bases between them. CDR3 loop: CASSHAQNKLYGYTF. CDR3 in DNA: TGTGCCAGCAGTCACGCTCAAAACAAGCTCTATGGCTACACCTTC.